A single sample is the source of the 30 T cell receptor beta chains below, sequenced in a study of T cell responses to AZD1222 COVID-19 vaccine. Measured with immunoSEQ multiplex PCR; TCRdb has only the in-frame clones, and not every one. The table lists more than 150,000 clones, 70% to 90% of them singletons. The sample here was peripheral blood, taken on day 0 of AZD1222 vaccination. These receptors originate from an adult in good health.

This clone is a singleton in its sample. This chain connects TRBV2 to TRBJ1-2; D possibly corresponds to TRBD1 (5 bases). Germline V gene sequence: CDR1 SNHLY, CDR2 FYNNEI. This CDR3 has 11 amino acids. Between the trimmed V and J ends, which lost 6 bases and 8 bases, there was a span of 10 bases. The CDR3 DNA is TGTGCCAGCAGGGGGCCAGAGGGCTACACCTTC. It translates to CASRGPEGYTF. The variable domain in full, completed from reference TRBV2 and TRBJ1-2, reads EPEVTQTPSHQVTQMGQEVILRCVPISNHLYFYWYRQILGQKVEFLVSFYNNEISEKSEIFDDQFSVERPDGSNFTLKIRSTKLEDSAMYFCASRGPEGYTFGSGTRLTVV.

The V and J genes are TRBV5-1 and TRBJ1-2; TRBD1 matches at 7 bases. The V gene's germline CDR1 is SGHRS and CDR2 YFSETQ. V lost 0 bases and J lost 4; bases outside the gene matches: 3. This CDR3 comprises 14 residues. CDR3 sequence reads: CASSLGAGGYGYTF. CDR3 nucleotide sequence: TGCGCCAGCAGCTTGGGGGCAGGGGGCTATGGCTACACCTTC.

This chain joins TRBV15 and TRBJ2-5; either TRBD1 or TRBD2 may supply D (6 bases each). Deletions cut 8 bases from V and 5 bases from J, with 15 bases between. This CDR3 spans 13 amino acids. The germline V gene has CDR1 LNHNV and CDR2 YYDKDF (reference sequence). CDR3 DNA: TGTGCCACCTCCCCAACAGGGAGGGAGACCCAGTACTTC. The encoded protein is CATSPTGRETQYF.

The chain combines TRBV6-5 with TRBJ1-1; TRBD1 matches at 8 bases. CDR1 is MNHEY, CDR2 SVGAGI, per germline. V trimming: 11 bases; J trimming: 3 bases; junction bases outside the gene matches: 8. The CDR3 length is 13 residues. The CDR3 region has the DNA TGTGCCGTAACCAGGGGGCTGGACACTGAAGCTTTCTTT. This encodes CAVTRGLDTEAFF.

The gene calls are TRBV24-1 and TRBJ2-3; the D is unclear. Trimming stripped 3 bases from V and 10 bases from J, with 13 bases between. CDR1 is KGHDR, CDR2 SFDVKD, per germline. The CDR3 extends over 13 amino acids. The CDR3 reads CATSDRAPIAQYF. In DNA, the CDR3 is TGTGCCACCAGTGATCGGGCCCCGATAGCGCAGTATTTT.

The rearrangement uses TRBV10-3 and TRBJ1-5; TRBD1 might be the D (6 bases). The CDR3 is made up of 14 amino acids. Germline assignment: CDR1 ENHRY and CDR2 SYGVKD. Trimming left V 7 bases short and J 4 bases short, with 14 bases between. CDR3 coding DNA: TGTGCCATCAAGGAGGACAGAGGGAATCAGCCCCAGCATTTT. Amino acid sequence: CAIKEDRGNQPQHF.

CDR3 amino acids: CASRRRDSTETQYF. In DNA form, the CDR3 reads TGTGCCAGCAGGAGGAGGGACAGTACGGAGACCCAGTACTTC. J is TRBJ2-5 and V is TRBV2, with D perhaps matching TRBD1 (7 bases). The CDR3 has 14 residues. Trimming removed 6 bases at V and 5 bases at J, with 16 bases between. Germline CDR1 is SNHLY and CDR2 is FYNNEI.

CDR3 sequence reads: CASSPSSKLDTIYF. The CDR3, as DNA: TGTGCCAGCAGCCCCTCGAGCAAGTTAGACACCATATATTTT. The chain joins TRBV9 to TRBJ1-3; no reliable D call. Germline V CDR1 and CDR2: SGDLS, YYNGEE. V was clipped by 4 bases and J by 8 bases, with 16 bases between them. The CDR3 is made up of 14 amino acids.

V gene TRBV7-9 combines with J gene TRBJ2-1; D call uncertain. The length of the CDR3 is 13 residues. Germline V gene sequence: CDR1 SEHNR, CDR2 FQNEAQ (reference sequence). Trimming shortened V by 1 base and J by 5 bases, and 6 bases separated the two germline ends. For the CDR3, the DNA is TGTGCCAGCAGCTTAGTGGTGGACAATGAGCAGTTCTTC. This encodes CASSLVVDNEQFF. Variable domain in full (rest from reference TRBV7-9 and TRBJ2-1): DTGVSQNPRHKITKRGQNVTFRCDPISEHNRLYWYRQTLGQGPEFLTYFQNEAQLEKSRLLSDRFSAERPKGSFSTLEIQRTEQGDSAMYLCASSLVVDNEQFFGPGTRLTVL.

The V gene is TRBV28, the J gene TRBJ2-5; 9 nucleotides align to TRBD1. The CDR3 length is 15 residues. Germline V lookup: CDR1 MDHEN, CDR2 SYDVKM. J lost 5 bases, V lost 6 bases, and 10 bases had no gene match. The CDR3 sequence is CASRRAQGARETQYF. In DNA, the CDR3 is TGTGCCAGCAGGCGCGCACAGGGGGCTAGGGAGACCCAGTACTTC. The full variable domain, its missing parts supplied by reference TRBV28 and TRBJ2-5, is DVKVTQSSRYLVKRTGEKVFLECVQDMDHENMFWYRQDPGLGLRLIYFSYDVKMKEKGDIPEGYSVSREKKERFSLILESASTNQTSMYLCASRRAQGARETQYFGPGTRLLVL.

The chain carries TRBV4-1 and TRBJ2-7, with TRBD1 matching over 8 bases. Germline V gene data show CDR1 as MGHRA and CDR2 as YSYEKL. V shed 5 bases, J shed 0 bases, and the junction held 12 bases outside the gene matches. This CDR3 spans 17 amino acids. CDR3 in amino acids: CASSGQGRDWSSYEQYF. In DNA, the CDR3 is TGCGCCAGCAGCGGACAGGGACGGGACTGGAGCTCCTACGAGCAGTACTTC.

This clone was detected only once. The V gene is TRBV5-8, the J gene TRBJ1-2; 12 nucleotides align to TRBD1. J lost 6 bases, V lost 4 bases, and 16 bases had no gene match. This CDR3 contains 18 residues. Germline CDR1 is SGHTS and CDR2 is YDEGEE. This CDR3 reads CASSTRGTGGKVTNGYTF. CDR3 bases: TGTGCCAGCAGCACCCGGGGGACAGGGGGCAAAGTAACGAATGGCTACACCTTC. Full variable domain (rest looked up from reference TRBV5-8 and TRBJ1-2): EAGVTQSPTHLIKTRGQQATLRCSPISGHTSVYWYQQALGLGLQFLLWYDEGEERNRGNFPPRFSGRQFPNYSSELNVNALELEDSALYLCASSTRGTGGKVTNGYTFGSGTRLTVV.

CDR3 nucleotide sequence: TGTGCCAGCAGAAGGGACGTGGTTAATCAGCCCCAGCATTTT. It specifies CASRRDVVNQPQHF. The chain carries TRBV6-5 and TRBJ1-5; tentatively, D is TRBD1 (5 bases). The V end was cut by 6 bases, the J end by 4 bases, with 13 bases between. The CDR3 totals 14 residues. In germline, CDR1 is MNHEY, CDR2 SVGAGI.

This clone has a handful of counts. The rearrangement uses TRBV10-2 and TRBJ2-7; the match to TRBD1 covers 8 bases. The V gene end was trimmed by 4 bases and the J gene end by 3 bases; junction bases not matched to a gene: 8. The CDR3 has 15 amino acids. Germline V gives CDR1 WSHSY, CDR2 SAAADI. The CDR3 is CASSVLRGQVYEQYF. The CDR3 DNA sequence: TGCGCCAGCAGTGTTTTGAGGGGACAGGTCTACGAGCAGTACTTC.

This sequence joins TRBV9 and TRBJ1-3, with a possible D match to TRBD1 (6 bases). From germline, CDR1 is SGDLS and CDR2 YYNGEE. V lost 7 bases to trimming and J lost 4 bases, with 18 bases between them. The CDR3 loop spans 15 amino acids. CDR3 bases: TGTGCCAGCGCCCAACAGGGTGGTGCGGGAAACACCATATATTTT. It codes for CASAQQGGAGNTIYF.

V gene TRBV20-1 combines with J gene TRBJ2-3; D may be TRBD1 (5 bases). CDR3 size: 11 residues. Germline V CDR1 and CDR2: DFQATT, SNEGSKA (reference sequence). DNA of the CDR3: TGCAGCTGGGGCAAGCAAGATACGCAGTATTTT. It translates to CSWGKQDTQYF.

This chain uses TRBV4-3 with TRBJ2-1; 15 nucleotides line up with TRBD2. In germline, CDR1 is LGHNA, CDR2 YSLEER. Germline trimming cut 6 bases from V and 9 bases from J; bases unmatched to any gene: 9. This CDR3 spans 16 amino acids. For the CDR3, the DNA is TGCGCCAGCAGTCTCCGGACTAGCGGGGGGGCCACTGAGCAGTTCTTC. Its translation is CASSLRTSGGATEQFF.

This chain joins TRBV9 and TRBJ2-2, with TRBD1 matching over 9 bases. CDR1 and CDR2 from the germline V gene are SGDLS and YYNGEE. V shed 3 bases and J 6 bases; nucleotides not matched to a gene: 6. CDR3 length equals 15 residues. The CDR3 DNA follows: TGTGCCAGCAGCGCCGGGACAGGGAGTGCCGGGGAGCTGTTTTTT. It yields the protein CASSAGTGSAGELFF. The entire variable domain, with the rest obtained from reference TRBV9 and TRBJ2-2, is as follows: DSGVTQTPKHLITATGQRVTLRCSPRSGDLSVYWYQQSLDQGLQFLIQYYNGEERAKGNILERFSAQQFPDLHSELNLSSLELGDSALYFCASSAGTGSAGELFFGEGSRLTVL.

V gene TRBV6-5 combines with J gene TRBJ1-1; D ambiguous. CDR1 and CDR2 from the germline V gene are MNHEY and SVGAGI. The CDR3 runs to 13 residues. The V end was cut by 0 bases, the J end by 1 base, with 3 bases between. CDR3 residues: CASSYSENTEAFF. In DNA, the CDR3 is TGTGCCAGCAGTTACTCGGAGAACACTGAAGCTTTCTTT.

The chain combines TRBV12-3 or TRBV12-4 with TRBJ1-5; 7 nucleotides align to TRBD1. The trim removed 6 bases at V and 5 bases at J, leaving 4 bases unmatched. CDR3 length: 13 amino acids. As DNA, the CDR3 is TGTGCCAGCAGAAACACAGGGGATCAGCCCCAGCATTTT. This sequence encodes CASRNTGDQPQHF.

There are a few counts of this clone. This sequence joins TRBV5-4 and TRBJ2-5, with 8 bases fitting TRBD2. This CDR3 has 14 residues. CDR1 is SGHNT and CDR2 is YYREEE in the germline V gene (reference sequence). V shed 3 bases, J shed 4 bases, and the junction held 5 bases outside the gene matches. CDR3 coding DNA: TGTGCCAGCAGCTCAGGACTAGCCCGAGAGACCCAGTACTTC. This gives the protein CASSSGLARETQYF.

This clone was observed a few times. This sequence joins TRBV21-1 and TRBJ2-5. TRBV21-1 is labeled a pseudogene. The CDR3 is made up of 9 amino acids. The CDR3 sequence is CPAQETQYF. CDR3 DNA sequence: TGTCCCGCACAAGAGACCCAGTACTTC.

A remark on this clone: The sample has other DNA sequences that encode this CDR3 too. The rearrangement uses TRBV11-3 and TRBJ2-2; tentatively, D is TRBD2 (5 bases). Trimming pared 1 base from V and 2 bases from J, leaving 8 bases between. CDR3 length: 15 residues. Germline CDR1 and CDR2: SGHNT and YENEEA. CDR3 region: CASSLGGSNTGELFF. The CDR3 region has the DNA TGTGCCAGCAGCTTAGGAGGGTCCAACACCGGGGAGCTGTTTTTT.

The chain combines TRBV7-9 with TRBJ1-2, with a weak D call TRBD1 (6 bases). Trimming took 8 bases from V and 4 from J, leaving 20 bases between them. Germline CDR1 is SEHNR and CDR2 is FQNEAQ (reference sequence). The CDR3 extends over 15 amino acids. The CDR3 loop reads CASRGAGRIPYGYTF. DNA for the CDR3: TGTGCCAGCCGGGGGGCCGGACGGATCCCCTATGGCTACACCTTC.

The rearrangement joins TRBV14 to TRBJ2-1; 10 bases agree with TRBD2. The length of the CDR3 is 20 residues. Germline V gene sequence: CDR1 SGHDN, CDR2 FVKESK. V dropped 0 bases and J dropped 4; count of bases not matched to a gene: 15. CDR3 DNA: TGTGCCAGCAGCCAAGAAGATTCGATTCCGGGACTAGCGCAGTACAATGAGCAGTTCTTC. It is translated as CASSQEDSIPGLAQYNEQFF. Drawing the rest from reference TRBV14 and TRBJ2-1, the complete variable domain is EAGVTQFPSHSVIEKGQTVTLRCDPISGHDNLYWYRRVMGKEIKFLLHFVKESKQDESGMPNNRFLAERTGGTYSTLKVQPAELEDSGVYFCASSQEDSIPGLAQYNEQFFGPGTRLTVL.

This chain links TRBV12-5 with TRBJ2-1; 7 bases line up with TRBD2. Germline trimming cut 0 bases from V and 6 bases from J; bases unmatched to any gene: 8. Germline V gene sequence: CDR1 LGHNT, CDR2 FRNRAP. The CDR3 has 16 residues. The CDR3 sequence: CASGLVYQLAVNEQFF. CDR3 bases: TGTGCTAGTGGTTTGGTATATCAGCTAGCGGTCAATGAGCAGTTCTTC.

The chain recombines TRBV6-5 with TRBJ2-7; a weak D match, TRBD1 (5 bases). Germline V gives CDR1 MNHEY, CDR2 SVGAGI. V shed 7 bases and J shed 0 bases, with 10 bases lying between them. CDR3 length equals 13 residues. The CDR3, as DNA: TGTGCCAGCAACCGCGACAGCTCCTACGAGCAGTACTTC. Translation: CASNRDSSYEQYF.

This chain connects TRBV21-1 to TRBJ1-1. TRBV21-1 is labeled a pseudogene. This CDR3 contains 17 residues. For the CDR3, the DNA is TGTGCCAGCAGCAAATGGCGAGGGGACCATATGAACACTGAAGCTTTCTTT. This encodes CASSKWRGDHMNTEAFF.

The CDR3 region is CASSVGVGSDSPLHF. The CDR3 DNA follows: TGTGCCAGCAGCGTAGGGGTAGGTTCTGATTCACCCCTCCACTTT. The chain is built from TRBV9 and TRBJ1-6; no firm D call. The germline V gene encodes CDR1 SGDLS and CDR2 YYNGEE. The CDR3 covers 15 residues. The germline V and J ends were trimmed by 0 bases and 8 bases, with 12 bases remaining between them.

The J gene is TRBJ1-1, the V gene TRBV5-5, with 7 bases that match TRBD1. The V gene's germline CDR1 is SGHKS and CDR2 YYEKEE (reference sequence). The CDR3 is made up of 16 amino acids. The J segment lost 1 base and the V segment lost 3 bases, leaving 9 bases of the junction unmatched. In nucleotides, the CDR3 is TGTGCCAGCAGCTATCATGGGACAGAGAAGAACACTGAAGCTTTCTTT. The encoded protein is CASSYHGTEKNTEAFF.